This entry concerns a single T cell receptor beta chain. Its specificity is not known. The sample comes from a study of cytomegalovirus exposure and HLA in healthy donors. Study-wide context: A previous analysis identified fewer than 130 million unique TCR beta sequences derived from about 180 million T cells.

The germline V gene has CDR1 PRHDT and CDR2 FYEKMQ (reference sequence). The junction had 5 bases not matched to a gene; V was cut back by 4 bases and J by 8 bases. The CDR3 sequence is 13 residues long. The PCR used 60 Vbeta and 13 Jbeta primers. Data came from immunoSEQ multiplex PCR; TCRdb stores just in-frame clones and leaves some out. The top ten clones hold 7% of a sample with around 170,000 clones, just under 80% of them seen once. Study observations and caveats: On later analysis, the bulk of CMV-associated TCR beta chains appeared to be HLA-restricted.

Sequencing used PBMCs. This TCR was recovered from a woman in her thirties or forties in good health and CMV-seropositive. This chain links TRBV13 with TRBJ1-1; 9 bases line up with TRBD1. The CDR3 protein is CASSWGQGIEAFF. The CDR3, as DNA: TGTGCCAGCAGCTGGGGACAGGGCATCGAAGCTTTCTTT.